The TCR beta chain under discussion was sequenced for a study of cytomegalovirus exposure and HLA in healthy donors. Study-wide results and caveats: Follow-up analysis found HLA locus-dependent TCR association rates, highest for DRB1 and lowest for HLA-C.

Primers included in the PCR were 60 Vbeta and 13 Jbeta primers. Clones were read by immunoSEQ multiplex PCR, and TCRdb kept only the in-frame ones, dropping some. The table lists about 41,000 clones, around 85% of them singletons. Deletions cut 4 bases from V and 3 bases from J, with 4 bases between. Germline V lookup: CDR1 LNHDA, CDR2 SQIVND (reference sequence). The CDR3 sequence is 11 residues long. Points on this clone: Antigen: not known.

Sequenced: PBMCs. The source is a man aged 45-65 years in good health and CMV-seronegative. The chain combines TRBV19 with TRBJ2-7; D not resolved. As DNA, the CDR3 is TGTGCCAGTAGTAACAGCTACGAGCAGTACTTC. Translation gives CASSNSYEQYF.